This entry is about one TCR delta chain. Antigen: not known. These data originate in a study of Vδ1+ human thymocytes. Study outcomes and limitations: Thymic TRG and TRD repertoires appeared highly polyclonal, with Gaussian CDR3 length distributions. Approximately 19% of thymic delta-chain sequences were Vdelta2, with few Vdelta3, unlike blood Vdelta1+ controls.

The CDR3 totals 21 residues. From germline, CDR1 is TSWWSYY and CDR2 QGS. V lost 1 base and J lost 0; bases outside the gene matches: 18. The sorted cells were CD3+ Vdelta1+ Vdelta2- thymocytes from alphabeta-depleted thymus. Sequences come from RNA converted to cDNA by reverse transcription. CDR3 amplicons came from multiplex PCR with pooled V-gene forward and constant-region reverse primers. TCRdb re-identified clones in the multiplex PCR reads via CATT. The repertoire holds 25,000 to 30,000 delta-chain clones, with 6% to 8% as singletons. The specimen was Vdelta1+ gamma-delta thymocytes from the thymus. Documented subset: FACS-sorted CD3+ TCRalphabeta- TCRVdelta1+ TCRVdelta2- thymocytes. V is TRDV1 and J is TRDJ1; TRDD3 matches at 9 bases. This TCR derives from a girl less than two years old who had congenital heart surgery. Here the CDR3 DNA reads TGTGCTCTTGGGGAACCCCTCTCTCCTGGAGCTGGGGGATCCGACACCGATAAACTCATCTTT. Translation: CALGEPLSPGAGGSDTDKLIF.